This is a list of T cell receptor beta chains from one sample in a study of T-cell memory formation after mild COVID-19. One entry per CDR3 protein, called by TCRdb with MiXCR from the 5' RACE reads. The table records 40,000 or so distinct CDR3 sequences, 5.5% to 8.5% of them present only once. Sequenced input: PBMCs or a T cell subset sorted from them (not recorded which). All receptors derive from an adult who had mild COVID-19 (a few samples of this study predate the infection). Cell type and time point are not known. The CDR3 runs from the conserved cysteine through the conserved F or W. Each record gives: V gene, J gene, clone size, D gene, CDR3 protein, CDR3 DNA. The D gene is left open where the match is weak. Clone size is stated in some rows and not others, as once, few, many or a class when expanded.

TRBV4-3	TRBJ1-1	many	TRBD1	CASSTDRGDTEAFF	TGCGCCAGCAGTACCGACAGGGGCGACACTGAAGCTTTCTTT
TRBV9	TRBJ2-5	many	-	CASSVGQVQETQYF	TGTGCCAGCAGCGTAGGCCAGGTTCAAGAGACCCAGTACTTC
TRBV5-1	TRBJ2-2	many	-	CASSLDPNGDTGELFF	TGCGCCAGCAGCTTGGATCCAAACGGGGACACCGGGGAGCTGTTTTTT
TRBV5-5	TRBJ1-4	few	-	CASSQDSTNEKLFF	TGTGCCAGCAGCCAGGATTCAACTAATGAAAAACTGTTTTTT
TRBV20-1	TRBJ1-2	-	TRBD1	CSLDHRGEGYTF	TGCAGTCTTGACCACAGGGGAGAGGGCTACACCTTC
TRBV7-7	TRBJ2-1	many	TRBD1	CASSLARGPHEQFF	TGTGCTAGCAGCTTAGCGAGGGGGCCCCATGAGCAGTTCTTC
TRBV7-2	TRBJ2-7	many	-	CASSSTGRIDEQYF	TGTGCCAGCAGCTCGACAGGCCGAATTGACGAGCAGTACTTC
TRBV18	TRBJ1-1	-	-	CVSSPLKLGHGNTEAFF	TGTGTCAGCTCACCACTGAAATTGGGACACGGAAACACTGAAGCTTTCTTT
TRBV7-9	TRBJ1-1	many	-	CASSLSGDTEAFF	TGTGCCAGCAGCTTAAGCGGGGACACTGAAGCTTTCTTT
TRBV7-3	TRBJ2-3	many	-	CASSLNRVADTQYF	TGTGCCAGCAGCTTAAACAGGGTGGCAGATACGCAGTATTTT
TRBV12-3/TRBV12-4	TRBJ2-5	-	-	CASRRDINQETQYF	TGTGCCAGCAGGCGGGACATAAACCAAGAGACCCAGTACTTC
TRBV2	TRBJ2-3	many	-	CASSSTDTQYF	TGTGCCAGCAGTAGCACAGATACGCAGTATTTT
TRBV19	TRBJ1-5	-	TRBD1	CASRKTGGYNQPQHF	TGTGCCAGCCGTAAGACAGGGGGATACAATCAGCCCCAGCATTTT
TRBV6-5	TRBJ2-1	many	TRBD2	CASSYSRFGGRADDEQFF	TGTGCCAGCAGTTACTCGAGGTTTGGCGGGAGGGCCGATGATGAGCAGTTCTTC
TRBV27	TRBJ1-2	few	TRBD1	CASSLGTGGSGYTF	TGTGCCAGCAGTTTGGGGACAGGGGGCTCTGGCTACACCTTC
TRBV6-5	TRBJ1-2	few	-	CASSYSITAAGGYTF	TGTGCCAGCAGTTACTCGATAACCGCAGCGGGAGGCTACACCTTC
TRBV12-3/TRBV12-4	TRBJ1-5	many	TRBD1	CASTLGTGVQPQHF	TGTGCCAGCACCTTGGGGACAGGGGTTCAGCCCCAGCATTTT
TRBV15	TRBJ2-2	many	-	CATSRDRAGELFF	TGTGCCACCAGCAGAGACAGGGCCGGGGAGCTGTTTTTT
TRBV12-3/TRBV12-4	TRBJ2-1	few	-	CASSLGSRKQFF	TGTGCCAGCAGTTTGGGCAGTCGAAAGCAGTTCTTC
TRBV18	TRBJ1-6	few	TRBD1	CASSPGTGGDNSPLHF	TGTGCCAGCTCACCGGGGACAGGGGGCGATAATTCACCCCTCCACTTT
TRBV18	TRBJ1-6	many	-	CASSDYNSPLHF	TGTGCCAGCTCAGACTATAATTCACCCCTCCACTTT
TRBV5-1	TRBJ2-4	many	TRBD1	CASSLEGTGRYIQYF	TGCGCCAGCAGCTTGGAAGGGACAGGGCGGTACATTCAGTACTTC
TRBV20-1	TRBJ1-1	-	-	CSASRDLRNTEAFF	TGCAGTGCGTCCCGGGACCTCAGGAACACTGAAGCTTTCTTT
TRBV7-3	TRBJ2-2	many	-	CASSPNSWTGELFF	TGTGCCAGCAGCCCTAACAGTTGGACCGGGGAGCTGTTTTTT
TRBV3-1	TRBJ1-1	many	-	CASSQRGAGTEAFF	TGTGCCAGCAGCCAAAGGGGAGCGGGCACTGAAGCTTTCTTT
TRBV7-8	TRBJ1-2	-	TRBD1	CASSSEPKTGASLYGYTF	TGTGCCAGCAGCTCAGAACCCAAGACAGGGGCATCCCTCTATGGCTACACCTTC
TRBV30	TRBJ2-7	-	-	CAWSARYEQYF	TGTGCCTGGAGTGCTCGGTACGAGCAGTACTTC
TRBV3-1	TRBJ2-1	many	-	CASSPQQGRGEQFF	TGTGCCAGCAGCCCTCAACAAGGGCGAGGTGAGCAGTTCTTC
TRBV12-3/TRBV12-4	TRBJ1-6	-	-	CASSLGDPNSPLHF	TGTGCCAGCAGTTTGGGGGACCCTAATTCACCCCTCCACTTT
TRBV20-1	TRBJ1-1	-	-	CSARTDLNTEAFF	TGCAGTGCTAGGACGGACTTGAACACTGAAGCTTTCTTT
TRBV5-6	TRBJ1-2	many	-	CASSLSRTVYGYTF	TGTGCCAGCAGCTTGAGCCGGACGGTCTATGGCTACACCTTC
TRBV30	TRBJ1-4	few	-	CAWSVPGTLREKLFF	TGTGCCTGGAGCGTACCTGGGACATTGCGTGAAAAACTGTTTTTT
TRBV24-1	TRBJ2-7	-	-	CATSDLCHRAGCYEQYF	TGTGCCACCAGTGACTTATGCCACAGGGCGGGATGCTACGAGCAGTACTTC
TRBV30	TRBJ2-1	-	TRBD2	CAWSTGTSGYNEQFF	TGTGCCTGGAGCACCGGGACTAGCGGCTACAATGAGCAGTTCTTC
TRBV18	TRBJ2-5	many	TRBD2	CASSPLAAGVTRGETQYF	TGTGCCAGCTCACCATTAGCAGCGGGAGTTACCAGAGGGGAGACCCAGTACTTC
TRBV20-1	TRBJ1-5	-	-	CSARLPSGSQPQHF	TGCAGTGCTAGGTTACCGAGTGGGAGTCAGCCCCAGCATTTT
TRBV25-1	TRBJ2-6	many	-	CASSPRSGTGFSGANVLTF	TGTGCCAGCAGTCCAAGAAGCGGGACAGGATTCTCTGGGGCCAACGTCCTGACTTTC
TRBV6-2/TRBV6-3	TRBJ1-5	many	-	CASSRRGMAQHF	TGTGCCAGCAGTCGAAGGGGTATGGCCCAGCATTTT
TRBV2	TRBJ1-6	few	-	CASSVGSYNSPLHF	TGTGCCAGCAGCGTCGGCTCCTATAATTCACCCCTCCACTTT
TRBV2	TRBJ2-7	-	-	CASSDLPITYEQYF	TGTGCCAGCAGTGATTTGCCCATTACCTACGAGCAGTACTTC
TRBV6-4	TRBJ1-5	few	-	CASSQTNSNQPQHF	TGTGCCAGCAGCCAAACGAATAGCAATCAGCCCCAGCATTTT
TRBV10-3	TRBJ2-1	many	TRBD2	CAISVAGVYNEQFF	TGTGCCATCAGTGTAGCGGGGGTCTACAATGAGCAGTTCTTC
TRBV10-3	TRBJ1-2	few	-	CAISDAGLANHYGYTF	TGTGCCATCAGTGACGCCGGACTCGCGAACCACTATGGCTACACCTTC
TRBV20-1	TRBJ2-7	-	TRBD1	CSAGPGQAYEQYF	TGCAGTGCTGGTCCGGGACAGGCATACGAGCAGTACTTC
TRBV15	TRBJ2-1	many	TRBD2	CATSRHSTGGEQFF	TGTGCCACCAGCAGACATTCCACCGGGGGGGAGCAGTTCTTC
TRBV12-3/TRBV12-4	TRBJ1-6	-	TRBD1	CASSPDRGNHSPLHF	TGTGCCAGCAGTCCGGACAGGGGGAATCATTCACCCCTCCACTTT
TRBV20-1	TRBJ2-3	many	-	CSARDPTESTDTQYF	TGCAGTGCTAGAGACCCGACGGAGAGCACAGATACGCAGTATTTT
TRBV7-6	TRBJ1-1	few	-	CASSRGTATEAFF	TGTGCCAGCAGTCGAGGGACCGCCACTGAAGCTTTCTTT
TRBV4-1	TRBJ1-5	few	-	CASSQEGRGRGNQPQHF	TGCGCCAGCAGCCAAGAAGGTCGAGGGCGGGGAAATCAGCCCCAGCATTTT
TRBV24-1	TRBJ2-1	-	TRBD2	CATSDLGAGGHEQFF	TGTGCCACCAGTGATTTGGGTGCGGGAGGACACGAGCAGTTCTTC
TRBV3-1	TRBJ2-2	-	-	CASSLKPPGGVRNTGELFF	TGTGCCAGCAGCCTCAAACCCCCAGGCGGAGTTAGAAACACCGGGGAGCTGTTTTTT
TRBV28	TRBJ2-7	many	TRBD2	CASSLPSGRGYEQYF	TGTGCCAGCAGTCTTCCCAGCGGGAGGGGTTACGAGCAGTACTTC
TRBV3-1	TRBJ1-5	-	-	CASSQFRGNQPQHF	TGTGCCAGCAGCCAATTTCGTGGCAATCAGCCCCAGCATTTT
TRBV6-2/TRBV6-3	TRBJ2-1	-	TRBD2	CASSYRLRTSGESSYNEQFF	TGTGCCAGCAGTTACAGGCTCCGGACTAGCGGAGAAAGCTCCTACAATGAGCAGTTCTTC
TRBV4-2	TRBJ1-4	many	TRBD1	CASSPMDRGPEKLFF	TGTGCCAGCAGCCCGATGGACAGGGGGCCTGAAAAACTGTTTTTT
TRBV20-1	TRBJ2-3	many	-	CSAPNRQGPTDTQYF	TGCAGTGCTCCCAACCGGCAGGGGCCCACAGATACGCAGTATTTT
TRBV7-3	TRBJ2-5	many	-	CASSFDRKETQYF	TGTGCCAGCAGCTTCGATAGAAAAGAGACCCAGTACTTC